This T cell receptor beta chain was sequenced in a study of control samples from healthy donors and cancer patients. TCRdb keeps only in-frame clones here, not all; method: immunoSEQ multiplex PCR. Among roughly 180,000 clones listed, 80% to 95% were seen once. This CDR3 is built from 13 residues. The J segment lost 3 bases and the V segment lost 11 bases, leaving 5 bases of the junction unmatched. Germline-derived CDR1 and CDR2 are ENHRY and SYGVKD. This TCR came from a woman aged 55 to 70 in good health. J is TRBJ2-3 and V is TRBV10-3, with 10 bases aligning to TRBD2. Sequences were obtained from blood. The CDR3 protein is CAVVAGGTDTQYF. The CDR3 DNA reads TGTGCCGTAGTAGCGGGGGGAACAGATACGCAGTATTTT.